A single T cell receptor (beta chain) is shown here with its context. What it binds is not known. This specimen comes from a study of blood T cells in healthy people across ages. General study findings and limits: The study lacked donor CMV status, which possibly confounded expanded clonotype changes.

The authors ran a second PCR of roughly 6 to 11 cycles using a sample-barcoded 5' primer and a J-beta primer mix. A minimum of 3 million CDR3-containing paired-end reads was obtained for each sample. TCRdb redid the calling of the 5' RACE reads with MiXCR, one entry per CDR3 protein. Among roughly 800,000 distinct CDR3 sequences, 58% were seen once, and the ten largest hold about 20%. Samples had at least 7 million PBMCs isolated from them. CDR3 length equals 14 residues. Germline V lookup: CDR1 DFQATT, CDR2 SNEGSKA (reference sequence). V was shortened by 0 bases and J by 10 bases, with 16 bases between the two germline ends.

Material for sequencing was blood. The sequence was collected from a young man in good health. The genes are TRBV20-1 and TRBJ2-1; D gene ambiguous. The CDR3 sequence is CSARDRSTPREQFF. The CDR3, as DNA: TGCAGTGCTAGAGATCGGAGTACACCCAGGGAGCAGTTCTTC.